These 10 T cell receptor beta chains were all obtained from the same sample, sequenced in a study of breast tumors, draining lymph nodes, adjacent tissues. Breast cancer patients provided tissue from their axillary draining lymph nodes. MiXCR was run by TCRdb on the multiplex PCR reads, yielding one entry per CDR3 protein. The repertoire consists of 130,000 or so distinct CDR3 sequences, with around 20% occurring once and the leading ten covering just over 2.5%. The sample comprised axillary lymph node tissue. These receptors came from a female donor with breast cancer. Some clones in this sample may be carry-over from other donors' samples.

Many counts were recorded for this clonotype. CDR3 residues: CASRLAGAGETQYF. The CDR3 DNA follows: TGTGCCAGCAGGCTAGCGGGAGCGGGGGAGACCCAGTACTTC. The rearrangement links TRBV6-1 to TRBJ2-5; TRBD2 matches at 10 bases. V trimming: 6 bases; J trimming: 5 bases; junction bases outside the gene matches: 6. The CDR3 consists of 14 residues. From germline, CDR1 is MNHNS and CDR2 SASEGT.

This clonotype has more than one count but fewer than ten. The chain employs TRBV19 and TRBJ2-1; the D is unclear. Per the germline V gene, CDR1 is LNHDA and CDR2 is SQIVND (reference sequence). V lost 5 bases and J 2 bases, leaving 7 bases between the germline ends. CDR3 length: 13 amino acids. Here the CDR3 DNA reads TGTGCCAGTAGTTTGTTAGCCTACAATGAGCAGTTCTTC. Encoded protein: CASSLLAYNEQFF.

The table lists this clonotype with many counts. The gene calls are TRBV12-3 or TRBV12-4 and TRBJ1-5; D is possibly TRBD1 (6 bases). The CDR3 extends over 13 amino acids. Trimming took 6 bases from V and 4 from J, leaving 10 bases between them. The CDR3 region has the DNA TGTGCCAGCAGACCGGACAGAAATCAGCCCCAGCATTTT. Translation gives CASRPDRNQPQHF.

The sample holds many counts of this clonotype. This chain uses TRBV6-1 with TRBJ1-3, with a weak D call TRBD1 (6 bases). The CDR3 covers 14 residues. The V and J ends lost 5 bases and 7 bases respectively, with 15 bases between them. Per germline, CDR1 MNHNS and CDR2 SASEGT. The DNA of the CDR3 is TGTGCCAGCAGTCATGACAGGTTACTCAACACCATATATTTT. This gives the protein CASSHDRLLNTIYF.

This clonotype was observed a handful of times. The V gene is TRBV28, the J gene TRBJ1-2; TRBD1 might be the D (5 bases). The germline V gene encodes CDR1 MDHEN and CDR2 SYDVKM. The CDR3 contains 13 residues. The V end was cut by 11 bases, the J end by 2 bases, with 15 bases between. In DNA, the CDR3 is TGTGCCTACTCCCGCGGGGCAAACTATGGCTACACCTTC. It translates to CAYSRGANYGYTF.

This clonotype was observed many times. The chain has TRBV12-3 or TRBV12-4 and TRBJ2-6; weak D call: TRBD2 (6 bases). This CDR3 comprises 18 residues. Trimming took off 3 bases at V and 1 base at J, with 16 bases between the two ends. The CDR3 spells CASSFSRLGLSGANVLTF. The CDR3 DNA is TGTGCCAGCAGTTTCTCCCGACTAGGATTGTCTGGGGCCAACGTCCTGACTTTC.

This clonotype came up many times. This sequence joins TRBV20-1 and TRBJ2-1; 9 bases map to TRBD2. This CDR3 has 13 amino acids. The germline V gene encodes CDR1 DFQATT and CDR2 SNEGSKA (reference sequence). Trimming at V came to 5 bases and at J to 8 bases, leaving 7 bases not matched to a gene. The CDR3 sequence: CSAGSGSGYEQFF. The CDR3 DNA is TGCAGTGCTGGTAGCGGGAGCGGGTATGAGCAGTTCTTC.

This clonotype was detected many times. The chain is built from TRBV5-8 and TRBJ1-6; no firm D call. In germline, CDR1 is SGHTS, CDR2 YDEGEE. The CDR3 has 13 amino acids. The V gene lost 0 bases and the J gene lost 3 bases, with 1 base spanning the gap. CDR3 loop: CASSLDYNSPLHF. As DNA, the CDR3 is TGTGCCAGCAGCTTGGACTATAATTCACCCCTCCACTTT.

This clonotype was recorded at least ten times. The chain uses TRBV18 and TRBJ1-2; D ambiguous. CDR1 and CDR2 (germline): KGHSH, LQKENI. Trimming stripped 5 bases from V and 2 bases from J, with 6 bases between. The CDR3 has 12 residues. The CDR3 nucleotides are TGTGCCAGCTCATCAGAAAACTATGGCTACACCTTC. It translates to CASSSENYGYTF. Looking up the rest from reference TRBV18 and TRBJ1-2 gives the full variable domain: NAGVMQNPRHLVRRRGQEARLRCSPMKGHSHVYWYRQLPEEGLKFMVYLQKENIIDESGMPKERFSAEFPKEGPSILRIQQVVRGDSAAYFCASSSENYGYTFGSGTRLTVV.

This clonotype was seen ten or more times. This sequence joins TRBV7-8 and TRBJ2-3; TRBD2 matches 12 bases. This CDR3 spans 16 amino acids. CDR1 is SGHVS and CDR2 is FQNEAQ in the germline V gene. Trimming removed 4 bases from V and 5 bases from J; junction bases left unmatched: 7. This CDR3 is CASSSPLTSGRDTQYF. The CDR3 bases are TGTGCCAGCAGCTCTCCCCTGACTAGCGGGAGAGATACGCAGTATTTT. The entire variable domain, with the rest obtained from reference TRBV7-8 and TRBJ2-3, is as follows: GAGVSQSPRYKVAKRGQDVALRCDPISGHVSLFWYQQALGQGPEFLTYFQNEAQLDKSGLPSDRFFAERPEGSVSTLKIQRTQQEDSAVYLCASSSPLTSGRDTQYFGPGTRLTVL.